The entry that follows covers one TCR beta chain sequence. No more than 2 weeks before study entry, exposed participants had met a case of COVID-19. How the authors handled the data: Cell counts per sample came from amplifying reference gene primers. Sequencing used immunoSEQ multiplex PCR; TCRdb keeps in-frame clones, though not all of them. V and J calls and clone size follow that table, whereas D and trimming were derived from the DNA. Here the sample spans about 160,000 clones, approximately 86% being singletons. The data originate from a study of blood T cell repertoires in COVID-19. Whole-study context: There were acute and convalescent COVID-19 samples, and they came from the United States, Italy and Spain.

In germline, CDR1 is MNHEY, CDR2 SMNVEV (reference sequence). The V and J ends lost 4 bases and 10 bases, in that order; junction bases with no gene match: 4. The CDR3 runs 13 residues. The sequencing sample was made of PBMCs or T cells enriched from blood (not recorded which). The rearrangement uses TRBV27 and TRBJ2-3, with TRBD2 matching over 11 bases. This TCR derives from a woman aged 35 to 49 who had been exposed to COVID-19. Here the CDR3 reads CASSSGTSGAQYF. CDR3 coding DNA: TGTGCCAGCAGTTCTGGGACTAGCGGAGCGCAGTATTTT.